This T cell receptor beta chain was profiled in a study of blood T cell repertoires in COVID-19. TCRdb keeps only in-frame clones here, not all; method: immunoSEQ multiplex PCR. The sample records roughly 360,000 clones, more than 75% being singletons. The receptor was isolated from a man aged 30-40 years who had recovered from COVID-19. The sequencing sample was made of PBMCs or T cells enriched from blood (not recorded which).

The DNA for the CDR3 is TGTGCCACCAGCTCACAAGACAGATTCGAGCAGTACTTC. Translating gives CATSSQDRFEQYF. This rearrangement joins TRBV15 to TRBJ2-7; possibly TRBD1 for D (5 bases). The CDR3 contains 13 residues. Between the trimmed V and J ends, which lost 5 bases and 6 bases, there was a span of 14 bases. The germline V gene encodes CDR1 LNHNV and CDR2 YYDKDF (reference sequence).